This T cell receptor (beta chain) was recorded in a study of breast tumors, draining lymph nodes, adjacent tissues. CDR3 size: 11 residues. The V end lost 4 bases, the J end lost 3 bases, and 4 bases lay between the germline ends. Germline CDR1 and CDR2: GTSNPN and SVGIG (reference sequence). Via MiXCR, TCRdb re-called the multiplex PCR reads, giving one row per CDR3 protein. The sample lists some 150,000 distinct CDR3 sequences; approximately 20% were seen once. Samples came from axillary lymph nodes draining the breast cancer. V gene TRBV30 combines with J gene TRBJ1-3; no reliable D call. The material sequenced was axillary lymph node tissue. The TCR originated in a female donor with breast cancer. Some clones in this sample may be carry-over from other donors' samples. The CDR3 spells CAWTDGNTIYF. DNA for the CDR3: TGTGCCTGGACAGATGGAAACACCATATATTTT.